The 30 T cell receptor beta chains reported below all come from one sample, sequenced in a study of cytomegalovirus exposure and HLA in healthy donors. PCR employed 60 Vbeta and 13 Jbeta primers. Only in-frame clones appear in the TCRdb table, and some are missing; sequencing was by immunoSEQ multiplex PCR. This table holds about 130,000 clones. Specimen: PBMCs. Every receptor here comes from a woman in her fifties or sixties in good health and CMV-seronegative.

V is TRBV27 and J is TRBJ2-1; 11 bases are a match to TRBD2. The CDR3 length is 16 residues. Germline-derived CDR1 and CDR2 are MNHEY and SMNVEV (reference sequence). J was trimmed by 4 bases and V by 5 bases; bases with no gene match: 7. DNA of the CDR3: TGTGCCAGCAGTACACTAACTAGCGGGGGTTACAATGAGCAGTTCTTC. Protein sequence: CASSTLTSGGYNEQFF.

The J gene is TRBJ1-2, the V gene TRBV28; a weak D match, TRBD1 (6 bases). Trimming pared 4 bases from V and 8 bases from J, leaving 17 bases between. From germline, CDR1 is MDHEN and CDR2 SYDVKM. The CDR3 spans 14 residues. CDR3 residues: CASSSPTGTRGYTF. Written as DNA, the CDR3 is TGTGCCAGCAGTTCCCCAACAGGGACGCGGGGCTACACCTTC.

The chain carries TRBV19 and TRBJ2-1, with D perhaps matching TRBD2 (7 bases). V was trimmed by 10 bases and J by 7 bases, leaving 29 bases between them. Germline assignment: CDR1 LNHDA and CDR2 SQIVND (reference sequence). The CDR3 loop spans 17 amino acids. This chain's CDR3 is CAISPGRLISGENEQFF. The CDR3 DNA is TGTGCCATTAGCCCCGGGAGGCTAATTTCAGGGGAAAATGAGCAGTTCTTC.

The chain joins TRBV5-4 to TRBJ1-4, with a tentative D call TRBD1 (6 bases). Germline V gene lookup returns CDR1 SGHNT and CDR2 YYREEE (reference sequence). The CDR3 runs to 14 residues. Between the trimmed V and J ends, which lost 1 base and 8 bases, there was a span of 12 bases. The CDR3 reads CASSLNRRGEKLFF. The CDR3, as DNA: TGTGCCAGCAGCTTGAACCGTAGGGGGGAAAAACTGTTTTTT.

The genes are TRBV19 and TRBJ1-3; the D gene is possibly TRBD1 (6 bases). Between the trimmed V and J ends, which lost 3 bases and 2 bases, there was a span of 14 bases. Per germline, CDR1 LNHDA and CDR2 SQIVND (reference sequence). The CDR3 loop spans 16 amino acids. The CDR3 region has the DNA TGTGCCAGTAGTATCTCGGGGACACTTACTGGAAACACCATATATTTT. Translating gives CASSISGTLTGNTIYF.

The chain couples TRBV5-1 to TRBJ2-1; no reliable D call. The V gene lost 0 bases and the J gene lost 3 bases, with 4 bases spanning the gap. CDR1 and CDR2 (germline): SGHRS, YFSETQ. This CDR3 contains 13 residues. This chain's CDR3 is CASSLASYNEQFF. The DNA of the CDR3 is TGCGCCAGCAGCTTGGCTAGCTACAATGAGCAGTTCTTC.

The chain has TRBV7-3 and TRBJ2-4; 9 bases are shared with TRBD2. This CDR3 has 15 amino acids. Germline lookup yields CDR1 SGHTA and CDR2 FQGTGA. With V trimmed by 5 bases and J by 1 base, 3 bases remained unmatched. The CDR3 sequence: CASSPLAGAKNIQYF. CDR3 nucleotide sequence: TGTGCCAGCAGCCCCCTAGCGGGGGCCAAAAACATTCAGTACTTC.

The V and J genes are TRBV6-1 and TRBJ1-2; TRBD1 matches at 8 bases. The germline V gene has CDR1 MNHNS and CDR2 SASEGT. The CDR3 is made up of 15 amino acids. After removal of 6 bases from V and 4 bases from J, the junction contained 10 bases not matched to a gene. The CDR3 protein is CASRLPGQAGYGYTF. The CDR3 DNA is TGTGCCAGCAGACTACCGGGACAGGCTGGCTATGGCTACACCTTC.

V and J are TRBV19 and TRBJ1-1, with D perhaps TRBD1 (5 bases). The germline CDR1 and CDR2 sequences are LNHDA and SQIVND (reference sequence). The CDR3 is 15 amino acids. V dropped 5 bases and J dropped 1 base, with 14 bases sitting between them. For the CDR3, the DNA is TGTGCCAGTAGTTTAGGGAGGGGACGGAACACTGAAGCTTTCTTT. It codes for CASSLGRGRNTEAFF.

The chain links TRBV6-5 to TRBJ2-4; D remains unclear. Germline V gene sequence: CDR1 MNHEY, CDR2 SVGAGI. The V gene lost 0 bases and the J gene lost 0 bases, with 9 bases spanning the gap. The CDR3 is 16 amino acids. CDR3 loop: CASSYSGSSAKNIQYF. DNA of the CDR3: TGTGCCAGCAGTTACTCGGGCAGCTCAGCCAAAAACATTCAGTACTTC.

The chain has TRBV28 and TRBJ2-1, with D maybe TRBD2 (6 bases). CDR1 and CDR2 from the germline V gene are MDHEN and SYDVKM. The CDR3 is made up of 14 amino acids. The germline V and J ends were trimmed by 6 bases and 3 bases, with 12 bases remaining between them. CDR3 sequence reads: CASRLSGVYNEQFF. Here the CDR3 DNA reads TGTGCCAGCAGATTGTCGGGAGTCTACAATGAGCAGTTCTTC. Together with reference TRBV28 and TRBJ2-1, the CDR3 gives the full variable domain: DVKVTQSSRYLVKRTGEKVFLECVQDMDHENMFWYRQDPGLGLRLIYFSYDVKMKEKGDIPEGYSVSREKKERFSLILESASTNQTSMYLCASRLSGVYNEQFFGPGTRLTVL.

DNA for the CDR3: TGTGCCAGCAGCTTAGAGCTTCAGGGTAGCAGAACTAATGAAAAACTGTTTTTT. This codes for CASSLELQGSRTNEKLFF. The rearrangement joins TRBV7-8 to TRBJ1-4, with TRBD1 as a possible D gene (5 bases). The length of the CDR3 is 18 residues. Germline loops: CDR1 SGHVS, CDR2 FQNEAQ. V lost 1 base and J 1 base, leaving 16 bases between the germline ends.

The chain combines TRBV28 with TRBJ2-2, with 8 bases matching TRBD1. The CDR3 has 14 amino acids. J lost 7 bases, V lost 10 bases, and 11 bases had no gene match. Germline assignment: CDR1 MDHEN and CDR2 SYDVKM. The CDR3 coding sequence is TGTGCCACCACAAAGCGACAGGGGATCGGGGAGCTGTTTTTT. Encoded protein: CATTKRQGIGELFF.

The V gene is TRBV18, the J gene TRBJ1-2; 9 bases line up with TRBD1. CDR1 and CDR2 from the germline V gene are KGHSH and LQKENI. V lost 3 bases to trimming and J lost 7 bases; unmatched junction nucleotides: 9. This CDR3 is built from 15 residues. The chain's CDR3 is CASSPSIGQGSGYTF. The DNA of the CDR3 is TGTGCCAGCTCACCCTCGATTGGACAGGGGTCTGGCTACACCTTC. Drawing the rest from reference TRBV18 and TRBJ1-2, the complete variable domain is NAGVMQNPRHLVRRRGQEARLRCSPMKGHSHVYWYRQLPEEGLKFMVYLQKENIIDESGMPKERFSAEFPKEGPSILRIQQVVRGDSAAYFCASSPSIGQGSGYTFGSGTRLTVV.

This chain joins TRBV5-6 and TRBJ2-3, with 9 positions matching TRBD1. Germline trimming cut 3 bases from V and 4 bases from J; bases unmatched to any gene: 0. The germline V gene has CDR1 SGHDT and CDR2 YYEEEE. The CDR3 has 13 amino acids. The CDR3 reads CASSWTGADTQYF. The CDR3 nucleotides are TGTGCCAGCAGCTGGACAGGGGCAGATACGCAGTATTTT.

This chain connects TRBV6-7 to TRBJ2-7; D is undetermined. TRBV6-7 counts as an open reading frame of uncertain function. Trimming stripped 10 bases from V and 2 bases from J, with 9 bases between. This CDR3 region has 11 residues. The CDR3 spells CATGAPYEQYF. CDR3 DNA sequence: TGTGCCACCGGAGCCCCCTACGAGCAGTACTTC.

The chain has TRBV27 and TRBJ2-2; 12 bases map to TRBD2. V lost 5 bases to trimming and J lost 0 bases; unmatched junction nucleotides: 7. Germline values: CDR1 MNHEY, CDR2 SMNVEV (reference sequence). The length of the CDR3 is 18 residues. CDR3 region: CASSPPGLAGTNTGELFF. DNA of the CDR3: TGTGCCAGCAGTCCGCCGGGACTAGCGGGTACGAACACCGGGGAGCTGTTTTTT.

The CDR3 DNA is TGTGCCATCAGTGAACCTAACAACTACGAGCAGTACTTC. It codes for CAISEPNNYEQYF. V usage is TRBV10-3 and J usage is TRBJ2-5, with D unclear. The J call could be wrong; TRBJ2-7 is a better fit for the DNA end. CDR1 ENHRY and CDR2 SYGVKD come from the germline V gene. The CDR3 has 13 residues.

This chain links TRBV2 with TRBJ2-5; possible D gene TRBD2, 5 bases. Near its end, the DNA agrees better with TRBJ2-7, so the J call may be wrong. Germline V gene sequence: CDR1 SNHLY, CDR2 FYNNEI. CDR3 size: 14 residues. Here the CDR3 reads CAMLGVGSSYEQYF. CDR3 coding DNA: TGTGCCATGCTCGGGGTGGGGAGCTCCTACGAGCAGTACTTC.

This rearrangement joins TRBV6-1 to TRBJ2-2; TRBD2 aligns across 13 bases. The CDR3 runs to 14 residues. The germline CDR1 and CDR2 sequences are MNHNS and SASEGT. Trimming at V came to 9 bases and at J to 9 bases, leaving 7 bases not matched to a gene. In nucleotides, the CDR3 is TGTGCCAGGGGAACTAGCGGGGGGGCTTGGGAGCTGTTTTTT. It specifies CARGTSGGAWELFF.

The CDR3 loop reads CASSQPFRDRDPYEQYF. The CDR3 nucleotides are TGCGCCAGCAGCCAACCTTTCCGGGACAGGGACCCCTACGAGCAGTACTTC. The chain links TRBV4-1 to TRBJ2-7; TRBD1 agrees at 9 bases. CDR3 length equals 17 residues. V trimming: 2 bases; J trimming: 2 bases; junction bases outside the gene matches: 10. Germline lookup yields CDR1 MGHRA and CDR2 YSYEKL.

This chain connects TRBV20-1 to TRBJ1-1; TRBD1 might be the D (5 bases). Germline assignment: CDR1 DFQATT and CDR2 SNEGSKA (reference sequence). This CDR3 contains 10 residues. Trimming took 6 bases from V and 7 from J, leaving 9 bases between them. The CDR3 region has the DNA TGCAGTGCGGGGGGGGGTGAAGCTTTCTTT. The encoded protein is CSAGGGEAFF.

This chain uses TRBV6-1 with TRBJ1-4; D gene uncertain. Trimming took 7 bases from V and 0 from J, leaving 9 bases between them. Germline lookup yields CDR1 MNHNS and CDR2 SASEGT. The CDR3 totals 14 residues. The CDR3 sequence is CASNIFATNEKLFF. As DNA, the CDR3 is TGTGCCAGCAATATTTTCGCAACTAATGAAAAACTGTTTTTT.

This sequence joins TRBV6-5 and TRBJ2-3, with D perhaps matching TRBD2 (7 bases). This CDR3 is 15 amino acids long. The V gene's germline CDR1 is MNHEY and CDR2 SVGAGI. Trimming removed 7 bases at V and 1 base at J, with 15 bases between. This CDR3 reads CASNPRGGGTDTQYF. The CDR3 bases are TGTGCCAGCAACCCAAGGGGGGGAGGCACAGATACGCAGTATTTT.

The J gene is TRBJ2-2, the V gene TRBV7-9, with 8 bases matching TRBD2. The ends lost 5 bases at V and 4 bases at J; junction bases unmatched: 6. Germline V CDR1 and CDR2: SEHNR, FQNEAQ (reference sequence). This CDR3 comprises 15 residues. CDR3 residues: CASSHRTSLTGELFF. The CDR3 coding sequence is TGTGCCAGCAGCCATCGGACTAGCCTCACCGGGGAGCTGTTTTTT.

The V and J genes are TRBV10-1 and TRBJ2-7, with D hard to call. This CDR3 region has 15 residues. CDR1 and CDR2 (germline): WNHNN, SYGVQD (reference sequence). V dropped 7 bases and J dropped 0 bases, with 16 bases sitting between them. The CDR3 loop is CASTKAQEDSYEQYF. The CDR3 bases are TGCGCCAGCACGAAGGCGCAGGAAGACTCCTACGAGCAGTACTTC.

On this clone: The junction departs from germline at one end; a sequencing error may be responsible. Other DNA sequences in the sample encode the same CDR3. The chain links TRBV27 to TRBJ2-5; possible D gene TRBD2, 6 bases. This CDR3 has 15 residues. CDR1 and CDR2 (germline): MNHEY, SMNVEV (reference sequence). CDR3 sequence reads: CASSLWLGGLETQYF. In nucleotides, the CDR3 is TGTGCCAGCAGTTTATGGTTGGGGGGATTGGAGACTCAGTACTTC.

This chain joins TRBV4-2 and TRBJ1-1; 12 nucleotides agree with TRBD1. This CDR3 region has 15 residues. Unmatched junction bases numbered 1, after V lost 4 bases and J lost 1 base. Germline-derived CDR1 and CDR2 are LGHNA and YNFKEQ. The CDR3 nucleotides are TGTGCCAGCAGCCGGGACAGGGGGCCGAACACTGAAGCTTTCTTT. Residues: CASSRDRGPNTEAFF.

The genes are TRBV28 and TRBJ2-7, with D hard to call. Germline CDR1 and CDR2: MDHEN and SYDVKM. Deletions cut 7 bases from V and 6 bases from J, with 16 bases between. The CDR3 consists of 13 residues. CDR3 protein: CASTLRQGGEQYF. The DNA of the CDR3 is TGTGCCAGCACCCTACGTCAAGGCGGCGAGCAGTACTTC.

V gene TRBV6-1 combines with J gene TRBJ1-6; 9 nucleotides agree with TRBD1. The J segment lost 9 bases and the V segment lost 4 bases, leaving 1 base of the junction unmatched. The CDR3 is 13 residues long. In germline, CDR1 is MNHNS, CDR2 SASEGT. The CDR3 DNA reads as TGTGCCAGCAGTGGGACAGGGGTTTCACCCCTCCACTTT. Translation gives CASSGTGVSPLHF.